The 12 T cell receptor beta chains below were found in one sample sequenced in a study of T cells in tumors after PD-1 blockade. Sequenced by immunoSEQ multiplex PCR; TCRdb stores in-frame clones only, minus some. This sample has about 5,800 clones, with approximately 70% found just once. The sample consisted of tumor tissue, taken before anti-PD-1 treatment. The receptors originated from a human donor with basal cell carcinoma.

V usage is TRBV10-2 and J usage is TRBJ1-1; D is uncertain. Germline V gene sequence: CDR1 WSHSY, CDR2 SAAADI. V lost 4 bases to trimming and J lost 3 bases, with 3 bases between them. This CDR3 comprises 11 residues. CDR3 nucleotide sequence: TGCGCCAGCAGTGCGGACACTGAAGCTTTCTTT. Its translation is CASSADTEAFF.

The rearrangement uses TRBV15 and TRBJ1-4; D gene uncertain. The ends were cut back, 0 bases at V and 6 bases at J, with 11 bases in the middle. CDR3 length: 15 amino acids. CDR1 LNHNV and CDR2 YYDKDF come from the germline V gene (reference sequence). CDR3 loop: CATSREAAPDEKLFF. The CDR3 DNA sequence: TGTGCCACCAGCAGAGAGGCGGCGCCCGATGAAAAACTGTTTTTT.

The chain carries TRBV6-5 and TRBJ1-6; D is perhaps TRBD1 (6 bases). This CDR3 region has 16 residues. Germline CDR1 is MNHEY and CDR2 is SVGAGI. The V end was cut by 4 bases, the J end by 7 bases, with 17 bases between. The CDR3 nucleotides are TGTGCCAGCAGTTCGCGACAGGCCCCCCGAAATTCACCCCTCCACTTT. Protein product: CASSSRQAPRNSPLHF.

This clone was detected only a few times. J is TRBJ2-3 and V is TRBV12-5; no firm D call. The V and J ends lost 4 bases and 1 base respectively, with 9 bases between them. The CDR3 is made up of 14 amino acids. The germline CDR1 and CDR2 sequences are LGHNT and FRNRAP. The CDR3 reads CASGSAGGTDTQYF. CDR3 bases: TGTGCTAGTGGTTCCGCTGGGGGCACAGATACGCAGTATTTT.

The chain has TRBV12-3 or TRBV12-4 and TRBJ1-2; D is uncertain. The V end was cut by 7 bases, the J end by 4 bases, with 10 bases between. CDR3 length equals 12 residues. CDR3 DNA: TGTGCCAGCACCCAGGTGGGCTATGGCTACACCTTC. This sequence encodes CASTQVGYGYTF.

Written as DNA, the CDR3 is TGTGCCAGCAGTGACTACAGGGCCCCCCTCCACTTT. It translates to CASSDYRAPLHF. The J gene is TRBJ1-6, the V gene TRBV6-6; a possible D gene is TRBD1 (6 bases). Germline V gives CDR1 MNHNY, CDR2 SVGAGI (reference sequence). This CDR3 contains 12 residues. With 5 bases removed from V and 13 bases from J, the gap between germline ends came to 12 bases.

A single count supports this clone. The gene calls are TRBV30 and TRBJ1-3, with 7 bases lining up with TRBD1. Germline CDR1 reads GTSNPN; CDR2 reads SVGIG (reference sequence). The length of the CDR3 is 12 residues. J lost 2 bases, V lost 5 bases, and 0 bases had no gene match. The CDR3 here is CAWQGAGNTIYF. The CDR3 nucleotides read TGTGCCTGGCAGGGGGCTGGAAACACCATATATTTT.

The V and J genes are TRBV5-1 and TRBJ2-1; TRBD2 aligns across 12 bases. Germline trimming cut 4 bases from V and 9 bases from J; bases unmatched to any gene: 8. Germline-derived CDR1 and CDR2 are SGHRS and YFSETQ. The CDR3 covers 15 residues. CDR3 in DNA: TGCGCCAGCAGCCACACTAGCGGGGGGACCAGTGAGCAGTTCTTC. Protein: CASSHTSGGTSEQFF.

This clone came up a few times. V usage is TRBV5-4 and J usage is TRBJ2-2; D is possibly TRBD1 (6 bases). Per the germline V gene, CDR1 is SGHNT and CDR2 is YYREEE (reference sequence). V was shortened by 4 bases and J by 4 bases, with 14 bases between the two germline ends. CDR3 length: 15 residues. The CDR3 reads CASSPGGRVTGELFF. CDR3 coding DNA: TGTGCCAGCAGCCCTGGGGGCAGGGTCACCGGGGAGCTGTTTTTT.

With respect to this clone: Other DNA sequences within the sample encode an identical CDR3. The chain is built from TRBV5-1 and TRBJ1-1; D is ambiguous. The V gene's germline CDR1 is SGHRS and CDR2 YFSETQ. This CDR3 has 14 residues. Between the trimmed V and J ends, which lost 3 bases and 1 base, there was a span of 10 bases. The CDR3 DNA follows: TGCGCCAGCAGCTCACAGCCCTCGAACACTGAAGCTTTCTTT. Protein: CASSSQPSNTEAFF.

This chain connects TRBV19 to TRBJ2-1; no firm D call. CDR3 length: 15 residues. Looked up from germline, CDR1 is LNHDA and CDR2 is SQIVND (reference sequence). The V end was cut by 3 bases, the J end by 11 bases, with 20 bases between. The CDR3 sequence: CASSISGAAPTQQFF. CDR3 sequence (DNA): TGTGCCAGTAGTATTTCTGGCGCGGCCCCGACACAGCAGTTCTTC.

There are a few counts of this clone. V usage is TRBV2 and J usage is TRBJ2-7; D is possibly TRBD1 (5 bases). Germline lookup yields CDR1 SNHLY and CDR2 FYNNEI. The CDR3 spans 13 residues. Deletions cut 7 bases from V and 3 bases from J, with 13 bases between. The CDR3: CASTESDSYEQYF. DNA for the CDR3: TGTGCCAGCACCGAAAGTGACAGCTACGAGCAGTACTTC.